These T cell receptor beta chains were read from a single sample in a study of shared clonotypes between healthy human individuals. Sequencing was performed with immunoSEQ multiplex PCR; in TCRdb, only in-frame clones are kept and a portion is missing. The repertoire consists of around 600,000 clones, with more than 95% occurring once and the leading ten covering 0.3%. Sequencing input: naive CD8+ T cells sorted from blood. The source is a man aged 25-40 years in good health. The CDR3 runs from the conserved cysteine through the conserved F or W. The D gene is left open where the match is weak. Clone size, where shown, is once, few, many, or a class for clones that have expanded.

d_call clone_size j_call v_call cdr3_nt cdr3_aa
TRBD1 once TRBJ2-7 TRBV27 TGTGCCAGCAGTTTCGCCATGGACAGGACCTACGAGCAGTACTTC CASSFAMDRTYEQYF
- - TRBJ1-1 TRBV7-9 TGTGCCAGCAGCTTAGATCATACCAGGATTACTGAAGCTTTCTTT CASSLDHTRITEAFF
TRBD2 once TRBJ2-1 TRBV4-1 TGCGCCAGCAGCCAGGTTACTAGCGGGGTCTACAATGAGCAGTTCTTC CASSQVTSGVYNEQFF
- - TRBJ1-5 TRBV27 TGTGCCAGCAGTTCGAGGTTCGGGAGGCCCCAGCATTTT CASSSRFGRPQHF
TRBD2 once TRBJ2-1 TRBV2 TGTGCCAGCTGGGGTGGCGGGAGTGCTTACAATGAGCAGTTCTTC CASWGGGSAYNEQFF
TRBD1 - TRBJ1-1 TRBV6-5 TGTGCCAGCAGTTCCGGGACAGGGAGGTTCACTGAAGCTTTCTTT CASSSGTGRFTEAFF
TRBD1 - TRBJ2-2 TRBV6-5 TGTGCCAGCAGCACGGGACAGGGATTCACCGGGGAGCTGTTTTTT CASSTGQGFTGELFF
- - TRBJ2-1 TRBV6-6 TGTGCCAGCAGTTACAAATGGGAATCCTACAATGAGCAGTTCTTC CASSYKWESYNEQFF
- once TRBJ2-3 TRBV5-1 TGCGCCAGCAGCCCCCTTGGCCTCACAGATACGCAGTATTTT CASSPLGLTDTQYF
- - TRBJ2-7 TRBV5-8 TGTGCCAGCTCCTGGGGGGACTCCTACGAGCAGTACTTC CASSWGDSYEQYF
- - TRBJ1-5 TRBV6-1 TGTGCCAGCAGTGAAAGAGCTAGTGGCAATCAGCCCCAGCATTTT CASSERASGNQPQHF
- - TRBJ2-3 TRBV9 TGTGCCAGCAGCGTATACAGGGACACAGATACGCAGTATTTT CASSVYRDTDTQYF
- - TRBJ1-1 TRBV6-1 TGTGCCAGCAGTGGAAGCCCCGGGACAATTGAGGCTGAAGCTTTCTTT CASSGSPGTIEAEAFF
- - TRBJ2-1 TRBV6-5 TGTGCCAGCAGTTACCAGTATGAGCAGTTCTTC CASSYQYEQFF
- - TRBJ1-2 TRBV6-5 TGTGCCAGCAGACGGTTCCGGGGCTATGGCTACACCTTC CASRRFRGYGYTF
- - TRBJ2-1 TRBV15 TGTGCCACCAGCAAAATCGGAACAGGACACAATGAGCAGTTCTTC CATSKIGTGHNEQFF
TRBD2 - TRBJ2-2 TRBV6-6 TGTGCCAGCAGCATAGCGGGAGGGTCCACCGGGGAGCTGTTTTTT CASSIAGGSTGELFF
- - TRBJ1-1 TRBV9 TGTGCCAGCAGCCCCTCCGGCGGGAACACTGAAGCTTTCTTT CASSPSGGNTEAFF
- - TRBJ1-2 TRBV28 TGTGCCAGCAGTTTACTTCGAGACAGCCGATTCTATGGCTACACCTTC CASSLLRDSRFYGYTF
TRBD1 - TRBJ2-7 TRBV4-1 TGCGCCAGCAGCCAAGATCGACAGGGTTCCTACTACGAGCAGTACTTC CASSQDRQGSYYEQYF
- - TRBJ2-1 TRBV29-1 TGCAGCGTTGGTCGGCAGGGGTTATTGAATGAGCAGTTCTTC CSVGRQGLLNEQFF
- - TRBJ2-7 TRBV7-8 TGTGCCAGCCGAGGGAGCTCCTACGAGCAGTACTTC CASRGSSYEQYF
TRBD2 - TRBJ2-1 TRBV7-9 TGTGCCAGCAGCTCCGGACTAGCAACCTACAATGAGCAGTTCTTC CASSSGLATYNEQFF
- - TRBJ1-4 TRBV7-8 TGTGCCAGCAGAGGTATCGGTAATGAAAAACTGTTTTTT CASRGIGNEKLFF
TRBD1 - TRBJ1-1 TRBV15 TGTGCCACCAGCACCACGGGACAGGGCTTTACTGAAGCTTTCTTT CATSTTGQGFTEAFF
- - TRBJ2-2 TRBV18 TGTGCCAGCTCACCAGCTTTAATGGGGTCCGGGGAGCTGTTTTTT CASSPALMGSGELFF
TRBD1 - TRBJ2-7 TRBV28 TGTGCCAGCAGTTTTGGTCCCGACAGGGGGCAGAGGCAGTACTTC CASSFGPDRGQRQYF
- - TRBJ2-6 TRBV7-9 TGTGCCAGCAGCCCCAAAGACTCAGGGGCCAACGTCCTGACTTTC CASSPKDSGANVLTF
- once TRBJ1-3 TRBV28 TGTGCCAGCAGTAGTGGACAGTCCCGATATATGGACACCATATATTTT CASSSGQSRYMDTIYF
- - TRBJ2-1 TRBV27 TGTGCCAGCAGTCAAACGGGACCTTTTGACATGCACAATGAGCAGTTCTTC CASSQTGPFDMHNEQFF
- - TRBJ2-7 TRBV4-1 TGCGCCAGCAGCCAAGAGCCACAGGCCTACGAGCAGTACTTC CASSQEPQAYEQYF
- - TRBJ1-1 TRBV6-5 TGTGCCATCCGGGAGCCGAGGAACACTGAAGCTTTCTTT CAIREPRNTEAFF
TRBD2 - TRBJ2-5 TRBV13 TGTGCCAGCAGCCACGGGACTAGCGGGAGTCGTGAGACCCAGTACTTC CASSHGTSGSRETQYF
- - TRBJ2-5 TRBV7-2 TGTGCCAGCAGCCAACGCCCGGGGGAGACCCAGTACTTC CASSQRPGETQYF
- - TRBJ2-3 TRBV11-2 TGTGCCAGCAGCCTAAAGTTAGGACACCCAGATACGCAGTATTTT CASSLKLGHPDTQYF
- - TRBJ2-7 TRBV6-5 TGTGCCAGCAGACTGGGAGGGGGCAGTTACGAGCAGTACTTC CASRLGGGSYEQYF
TRBD2 - TRBJ2-1 TRBV5-4 TGTGCCAGCAGCTGGACTAGCGGGAGGATAAATGAGCAGTTCTTC CASSWTSGRINEQFF
- once TRBJ2-1 TRBV7-2 TGTGCCAGCAGAGCCCTCTCTATTAGGTTCTTC CASRALSIRFF
- - TRBJ2-7 TRBV6-1 TGTGCCAGCTTTGACGAGCAGTACTTC CASFDEQYF
- - TRBJ2-7 TRBV11-1 TGTGCCAGCAGCTTAGGAGGGTCCTACGAGCAGTACTTC CASSLGGSYEQYF
TRBD1 few TRBJ2-7 TRBV15 TGTGCCACCAGTCCGGGACAGTCCTACGAGCAGTACTTC CATSPGQSYEQYF
- - TRBJ2-7 TRBV19 TGTGCCAGTAGTTTCCGGGACGGACCCTACGAGCAGTACTTC CASSFRDGPYEQYF
TRBD2 - TRBJ2-1 TRBV29-1 TGCAGCGTTGAAGAGGTCGAGCGGGGGACTTCATACAATGAGCAGTTCTTC CSVEEVERGTSYNEQFF
- - TRBJ1-2 TRBV29-1 TGCAGCGTTGAGGACAGCTACTATGGCTACACCTTC CSVEDSYYGYTF
TRBD1 - TRBJ1-3 TRBV19 TGTGCCAGTAGTAGCTGGGACAGGGGAGGAAACACCATATATTTT CASSSWDRGGNTIYF